Below, 23 T cell receptor beta chains from the same sample are listed, as sequenced in a study of regulatory T cells in long-lasting Graves disease. Time point denoted: newly diagnosed GD, antithyroid drugs for less than 3 months. The authors made the TCR library using RNA they extracted from PBMCs. Investigators prepared the TCR beta libraries by applying iRepertoire HTBI primers and Arm-PCR of CDR3 regions. TCRdb passed the multiplex PCR reads through MiXCR, listing each CDR3 protein once. The profile shows roughly 320,000 distinct CDR3 sequences, roughly a sixth of them singletons. The same sample was also used in a study of T cells in Graves' hyperthyroidism and ophthalmopathy.

This sample comprised peripheral blood mononuclear cells (PBMCs), obtained at new diagnosis, from a patient treated with antithyroid drugs. The source of these receptors is a man in his forties with Graves disease.

The V and J genes are TRBV7-2 and TRBJ1-2, with a possible D match to TRBD1 (5 bases). The V gene's germline CDR1 is SGHTA and CDR2 FQGNSA. The CDR3 contains 14 residues. Trimming shortened V by 5 bases and J by 4 bases, and 14 bases separated the two germline ends. CDR3 protein: CASSDPGRTYGYTF. CDR3 coding DNA: TGTGCCAGCAGCGATCCGGGACGTACCTATGGCTACACCTTC. Full variable domain (remainder filled in from reference TRBV7-2 and TRBJ1-2): GAGVSQSPSNKVTEKGKDVELRCDPISGHTALYWYRQSLGQGLEFLIYFQGNSAPDKSGLPSDRFSAERTGGSVSTLTIQRTQQEDSAVYLCASSDPGRTYGYTFGSGTRLTVV.

For this clonotype: This may come from a read error, since a much larger clone is one base off. The gene calls are TRBV2 and TRBJ2-3, with 8 positions matching TRBD1. This CDR3 is built from 16 residues. Trimming took 3 bases from V and 4 from J; bases not matched to a gene: 9. Per germline, CDR1 SNHLY and CDR2 FYNNEI. CDR3 in DNA: TGTGCCAGCAGTGACAATGGACAGGGCGTCCCAGATACGCAGTATTTT. Amino acids: CASSDNGQGVPDTQYF.

V is TRBV7-9 and J is TRBJ2-2, with a weak D call TRBD1 (5 bases). This CDR3 spans 16 amino acids. V shed 4 bases and J shed 1 base, with 13 bases lying between them. Germline CDR1 is SEHNR and CDR2 is FQNEAQ (reference sequence). The CDR3: CASSSAVQGNTGELFF. The DNA for the CDR3 is TGTGCCAGCAGCTCAGCCGTCCAGGGGAACACCGGGGAGCTGTTTTTT.

In this sample, this clonotype turned up a few times. The rearrangement joins TRBV25-1 to TRBJ2-3, with 9 bases aligning to TRBD2. The CDR3 contains 16 residues. CDR1 and CDR2 (germline): MGHDK, SYGVNS. Trimming at V came to 1 base and at J to 1 base, leaving 3 bases not matched to a gene. In nucleotides, the CDR3 is TGTGCCAGCAGTGAATGGGCTAGCGGGGGCACAGATACGCAGTATTTT. Its translation: CASSEWASGGTDTQYF. The complete variable domain, with remaining parts taken from reference TRBV25-1 and TRBJ2-3, reads EADIYQTPRYLVIGTGKKITLECSQTMGHDKMYWYQQDPGMELHLIHYSYGVNSTEKGDLSSESTVSRIRTEHFPLTLESARPSHTSQYLCASSEWASGGTDTQYFGPGTRLTVL.

This clonotype showed up just a few times. V is TRBV27 and J is TRBJ2-7, with 7 bases identical to TRBD1. The V segment lost 7 bases and the J segment 7 bases; nucleotides outside the gene matches: 10. This CDR3 has 13 residues. Germline V gives CDR1 MNHEY, CDR2 SMNVEV (reference sequence). DNA of the CDR3: TGTGCCAGCAATCCCAGACAGGGCGGAGAGCAGTACTTC. This translates into CASNPRQGGEQYF.

This clonotype was seen a handful of times. The chain is built from TRBV11-3 and TRBJ1-1; tentative D call: TRBD1 (5 bases). This CDR3 contains 14 residues. V lost 3 bases and J 1 base, leaving 9 bases between the germline ends. Germline CDR1 reads SGHNT; CDR2 reads YENEEA. The CDR3, as DNA: TGTGCCAGCAGCTTCATGGGGCCGAACACTGAAGCTTTCTTT. Translated, it gives CASSFMGPNTEAFF.

This chain links TRBV5-1 with TRBJ2-5; D may be TRBD2 (6 bases). Germline lookup yields CDR1 SGHRS and CDR2 YFSETQ. CDR3 length: 16 amino acids. Trimming took off 6 bases at V and 0 bases at J, with 18 bases between the two ends. In DNA, the CDR3 is TGCGCCAGCACCTTATTGGGACTGGCGTACCAAGAGACCCAGTACTTC. It specifies CASTLLGLAYQETQYF.

The chain is built from TRBV15 and TRBJ2-7; 11 bases line up with TRBD2. CDR3 length equals 16 residues. Per germline, CDR1 LNHNV and CDR2 YYDKDF (reference sequence). The trim removed 3 bases at V and 4 bases at J, leaving 8 bases unmatched. The CDR3 spells CATSRALAGEGYEQYF. The CDR3, as DNA: TGTGCCACCAGCAGGGCACTAGCGGGAGAGGGGTACGAGCAGTACTTC.

This clonotype was detected ten times or more. The rearrangement links TRBV20-1 to TRBJ2-7; a weak D match, TRBD1 (6 bases). The germline V gene encodes CDR1 DFQATT and CDR2 SNEGSKA (reference sequence). The CDR3 length is 13 residues. Trimming took off 5 bases at V and 5 bases at J, with 16 bases between the two ends. CDR3 loop: CSALQGPEHEQYF. The CDR3 DNA follows: TGCAGTGCTCTACAGGGTCCCGAACACGAGCAGTACTTC.

V gene TRBV20-1 combines with J gene TRBJ2-1, with a weak D call TRBD1 (6 bases). The length of the CDR3 is 14 residues. The V and J ends lost 5 bases and 9 bases respectively, with 20 bases between them. CDR1 is DFQATT, CDR2 SNEGSKA, per germline (reference sequence). The DNA of the CDR3 is TGCAGTGCTCCCGGTCACAGGGATTCGAGTGAGCAGTTCTTC. Amino acids: CSAPGHRDSSEQFF.

The V and J genes are TRBV6-9 and TRBJ2-5, with TRBD2 matching over 8 bases. The CDR3 is 15 residues long. Germline V gene lookup returns CDR1 MNHGY and CDR2 SVAAGI. V shed 4 bases and J 5 bases; nucleotides not matched to a gene: 9. The chain's CDR3 is CASSFLAGGVETQYF. The CDR3 coding sequence is TGTGCCAGCAGTTTTCTGGCGGGGGGCGTGGAGACCCAGTACTTC.

The table lists this clonotype with a few counts. V is TRBV20-1 and J is TRBJ1-6, with D tentatively TRBD1 (5 bases). From germline, CDR1 is DFQATT and CDR2 SNEGSKA (reference sequence). V was cut by 1 base and J by 7 bases, with 8 bases left in between. CDR3 length: 13 amino acids. In DNA form, the CDR3 reads TGCAGTGCTAGAGTGTCAGGGAATTCACCCCTCCACTTT. As protein: CSARVSGNSPLHF.

This clonotype was observed once. The chain recombines TRBV19 with TRBJ1-2, with a weak D call TRBD1 (5 bases). The CDR3 spans 13 residues. V was trimmed by 5 bases and J by 5 bases, leaving 12 bases between them. Germline-derived CDR1 and CDR2 are LNHDA and SQIVND (reference sequence). DNA for the CDR3: TGTGCCAGTAGTTCACAGGCTTCATATGGCTACACCTTC. It codes for CASSSQASYGYTF.

This clonotype was detected a few times. V and J are TRBV7-2 and TRBJ1-4; TRBD1 is a possible D gene (5 bases). This CDR3 contains 17 residues. Germline V lookup: CDR1 SGHTA, CDR2 FQGNSA. V was cut by 2 bases and J by 3 bases, with 16 bases left in between. CDR3 sequence reads: CASSLYIQGFPNEKLFF. DNA for the CDR3: TGTGCCAGCAGCTTATATATTCAGGGTTTCCCTAATGAAAAACTGTTTTTT. The whole variable domain, remainder taken from reference TRBV7-2 and TRBJ1-4, is GAGVSQSPSNKVTEKGKDVELRCDPISGHTALYWYRQSLGQGLEFLIYFQGNSAPDKSGLPSDRFSAERTGGSVSTLTIQRTQQEDSAVYLCASSLYIQGFPNEKLFFGSGTQLSVL.

By proportion, this clonotype is medium-sized. The chain uses TRBV6-2 or TRBV6-3 and TRBJ2-5; no reliable D call. Germline V lookup: CDR1 MNHEY, CDR2 SVGEGT. V dropped 7 bases and J dropped 2 bases, with 11 bases sitting between them. This CDR3 has 13 amino acids. In DNA form, the CDR3 reads TGTGCCAGCACCCGCACGGAACAAGAGACCCAGTACTTC. This translates into CASTRTEQETQYF.

The V call is TRBV5-1, the J call TRBJ2-7; D is possibly TRBD2 (6 bases). The length of the CDR3 is 14 residues. Germline assignment: CDR1 SGHRS and CDR2 YFSETQ. Trimming removed 7 bases from V and 3 bases from J, with 17 bases in between. The CDR3 nucleotides read TGCGCCAGCCCCCGGGCTGTTAGCGGCTACGAGCAGTACTTC. Its protein is CASPRAVSGYEQYF.

This clonotype was counted many times. The gene calls are TRBV2 and TRBJ2-1; D is uncertain. Trimming cost V 6 bases and J 4 bases, with 10 bases left between them. This CDR3 is 13 amino acids long. Germline V gene lookup returns CDR1 SNHLY and CDR2 FYNNEI. The CDR3, as DNA: TGTGCCAGCAGGGTGACTGCATACAATGAGCAGTTCTTC. As protein: CASRVTAYNEQFF.

This clonotype was seen a few times. This chain connects TRBV13 to TRBJ2-1, with D possibly being TRBD2 (5 bases). Between the trimmed V and J ends, which lost 5 bases and 8 bases, there was a span of 10 bases. This CDR3 region has 12 residues. CDR1 and CDR2 from the germline V gene are PRHDT and FYEKMQ (reference sequence). The DNA for the CDR3 is TGTGCCAGCAGCATGTCCGGGGATGAGCAGTTCTTC. Its translation is CASSMSGDEQFF.

The table lists this clonotype with many counts. V gene TRBV18 combines with J gene TRBJ1-1; D may be TRBD1 (5 bases). CDR1 and CDR2 (germline): KGHSH, LQKENI. V was trimmed by 3 bases and J by 8 bases, leaving 19 bases between them. The CDR3 runs to 15 residues. The CDR3 DNA reads as TGTGCCAGCTCACCGGGACCCGGGGCTGAACGGGAAGCTTTCTTT. Its protein product is CASSPGPGAEREAFF. Drawing the rest from reference TRBV18 and TRBJ1-1, the complete variable domain is NAGVMQNPRHLVRRRGQEARLRCSPMKGHSHVYWYRQLPEEGLKFMVYLQKENIIDESGMPKERFSAEFPKEGPSILRIQQVVRGDSAAYFCASSPGPGAEREAFFGQGTRLTVV.

The sample holds many counts of this clonotype. The rearrangement links TRBV6-5 to TRBJ2-1; TRBD1 might be the D (6 bases). From germline, CDR1 is MNHEY and CDR2 SVGAGI. CDR3 length: 16 residues. Trimming removed 4 bases at V and 6 bases at J, with 19 bases between. The CDR3 DNA reads as TGTGCCAGCAGTTGGTCCGGGACAAAATTGGCCAATGAGCAGTTCTTC. Its protein is CASSWSGTKLANEQFF.

This clonotype was observed many times. The chain links TRBV20-1 to TRBJ1-1; no clear D gene. V lost 6 bases to trimming and J lost 1 base, with 15 bases between them. CDR1 is DFQATT, CDR2 SNEGSKA, per germline (reference sequence). CDR3 length equals 14 residues. As DNA, the CDR3 is TGCAGTGCCACCTCCCACAACACGAACACTGAAGCTTTCTTT. As protein: CSATSHNTNTEAFF.

This clonotype was detected a few times. V usage is TRBV5-1 and J usage is TRBJ2-3, with 7 bases aligning to TRBD1. Germline V lookup: CDR1 SGHRS, CDR2 YFSETQ. V lost 4 bases and J lost 3; bases outside the gene matches: 8. The CDR3 consists of 15 residues. In nucleotides, the CDR3 is TGCGCCAGCAGCAGCCGGGGACAGCGAACAGATACGCAGTATTTT. It translates to CASSSRGQRTDTQYF.

This clonotype has at least ten counts. This sequence joins TRBV11-3 and TRBJ2-7; D may correspond to TRBD1 or TRBD2 (7 bases each). V lost 2 bases and J lost 7, with 12 bases in between. CDR1 is SGHNT, CDR2 YENEEA, per germline. The CDR3 contains 13 residues. The DNA of the CDR3 is TGTGCCAGCAGCTTATACAGGGGAGGGGAGCAGTACTTC. It translates to CASSLYRGGEQYF.